This section outlines one TCR beta chain sequence together with its context. The data were taken from a study of blood T cell repertoires in COVID-19. CDR1 is KGHSH and CDR2 is LQKENI in the germline V gene. V lost 4 bases and J 4 bases, leaving 11 bases between the germline ends. CDR3 length: 13 amino acids. Original processing methods: Nucleated cell number was recorded as an estimate derived from reference gene primer amplification. Measured with immunoSEQ multiplex PCR; TCRdb has only the in-frame clones, and not every one. That table furnishes V, J and clone size, whereas the DNA furnished D and trimming. The sample consists of about 140,000 clones, approximately 89% of them appearing once.

This TCR was sampled from a man between 60 and 75 years old with active or convalescent COVID-19. Sample: peripheral blood. V and J are TRBV18 and TRBJ2-7, with D perhaps matching TRBD2 (6 bases). CDR3 amino acids: CASSQVAEYEQYF. In nucleotides, the CDR3 is TGTGCCAGCTCACAGGTAGCGGAGTACGAGCAGTACTTC. Variable domain in full (rest from reference TRBV18 and TRBJ2-7): NAGVMQNPRHLVRRRGQEARLRCSPMKGHSHVYWYRQLPEEGLKFMVYLQKENIIDESGMPKERFSAEFPKEGPSILRIQQVVRGDSAAYFCASSQVAEYEQYFGPGTRLTVT.